The clone carrying this T cell receptor beta chain has at least ten counts. CDR3 and TCR beta VDJ profiling relied on a genomic DNA template. TCRdb reanalysed the reads using MiXCR and keeps one entry per CDR3 protein. The table includes around 190,000 distinct CDR3 sequences, around half detected once. This record comes from a study of CD8+CD57+ T cells in acquired aplastic anemia. The sample was sorted CD4+, CD8+, or CD8+CD57+ T cells (not recorded which) from PBMCs. The TCR sequence derives from a human donor in good health, serving as a control.

CDR3 nucleotide sequence: TGCAGTGCTAGCAGGGAAAAACTGTTTTTT. Translating it yields CSASREKLFF. V usage is TRBV20-1 and J usage is TRBJ1-4, with D uncertain. The CDR3 runs 10 residues. Germline V gives CDR1 DFQATT, CDR2 SNEGSKA (reference sequence). V was trimmed by 3 bases and J by 8 bases, leaving 4 bases between them.